These T cell receptor beta chains were read from a single sample in a study of T cells after yellow fever vaccination. TCRdb passed the 5' RACE reads through MiXCR, listing each CDR3 protein once. The sample records about 50,000 distinct CDR3 sequences, around 6.1% being singletons. The material was PBMCs, either bulk or a sorted T-cell subset (CD4+, CD8+, memory, or dextramer-sorted; not recorded which), obtained on the day of the yellow fever booster vaccination. These TCRs come from a man aged 18 to 29 who received the YFV17D yellow fever vaccine. Each CDR3 is given with its conserved first and last residue. The order of the fields is clone size, D gene, V gene, J gene, CDR3 protein, CDR3 DNA. D genes are given only for firm matches. Clone size, where shown, is once, few, many, or a class for clones that have expanded.

many	.	TRBV15	TRBJ1-4	CATSREGGLNEKLFF	TGTGCCACCAGCAGAGAGGGCGGACTGAATGAAAAACTGTTTTTT
many	.	TRBV12-3/TRBV12-4	TRBJ1-4	CASSSRNEKLFF	TGTGCCAGCAGTTCCCGTAATGAAAAACTGTTTTTT
many	TRBD2	TRBV20-1	TRBJ2-7	CSARARLAGYEQYF	TGCAGTGCTAGAGCCCGCCTAGCGGGGTACGAGCAGTACTTC
many	TRBD1	TRBV7-3	TRBJ1-2	CASGQGSGYGYTF	TGTGCCAGCGGACAGGGCTCCGGCTATGGCTACACCTTC
few	.	TRBV5-1	TRBJ1-1	CASSLGHTNTEAFF	TGCGCCAGCAGCTTGGGCCATACGAACACTGAAGCTTTCTTT
few	TRBD1	TRBV6-2/TRBV6-3	TRBJ2-7	CASSTTGTGGSYEQYF	TGTGCCAGCAGTACAACCGGGACAGGGGGTTCCTACGAGCAGTACTTC
many	.	TRBV4-3	TRBJ1-6	CASSRDGNSPLHF	TGCGCCAGCAGCCGTGACGGAAATTCACCCCTCCACTTT
many	.	TRBV7-2	TRBJ2-3	CASSLGASPDTQYF	TGTGCCAGCAGCTTAGGGGCTAGCCCAGATACGCAGTATTTT
many	.	TRBV7-3	TRBJ1-1	CASSLTGTTNTEAFF	TGTGCCAGCAGCTTAACCGGGACGACGAACACTGAAGCTTTCTTT
.	.	TRBV4-3	TRBJ1-2	CASSQDRTWIYGYTF	TGCGCCAGCAGCCAAGACCGAACCTGGATCTATGGCTACACCTTC
many	TRBD2	TRBV7-2	TRBJ2-7	CASSPSGQRGTLGDF	TGTGCCAGCAGCCCGTCGGGCCAGCGGGGGACTCTAGGGGACTTC
many	.	TRBV12-3/TRBV12-4	TRBJ1-2	CASGANYGYTF	TGTGCCAGCGGGGCCAACTATGGCTACACCTTC
.	.	TRBV4-1	TRBJ1-3	CASSQPNLAGYSGNTIYF	TGCGCCAGCAGCCAACCTAATCTGGCGGGATACTCTGGAAACACCATATATTTT
.	.	TRBV4-2	TRBJ1-2	CASSQDRLGANYGYTF	TGTGCCAGCAGCCAAGATAGGCTAGGGGCTAACTATGGCTACACCTTC
many	.	TRBV4-3	TRBJ2-3	CASSNLSDATDTQYF	TGCGCCAGCAGCAATCTTAGTGACGCGACAGATACGCAGTATTTT
few	TRBD1	TRBV6-2/TRBV6-3	TRBJ1-5	CASSYHRTGSNQPQHF	TGTGCCAGCAGCTACCATAGGACAGGAAGCAATCAGCCCCAGCATTTT
many	.	TRBV7-2	TRBJ2-4	CASSPGPAYGIQYF	TGTGCCAGCAGCCCGGGACCGGCTTACGGCATTCAGTACTTC
many	TRBD1	TRBV7-7	TRBJ2-1	CASSPDRGNEQFF	TGTGCCAGCAGCCCCGACAGGGGCAATGAGCAGTTCTTC
many	.	TRBV29-1	TRBJ1-1	CSVVAGSGEAFF	TGCAGCGTTGTTGCTGGGAGCGGTGAAGCTTTCTTT
many	TRBD1	TRBV30	TRBJ1-4	CAWSDPGQGTKKLFF	TGTGCCTGGAGTGACCCGGGACAGGGGACTAAAAAACTGTTTTTT
.	TRBD2	TRBV14	TRBJ2-4	CASSPEAGTRYIQYF	TGTGCCAGCAGCCCCGAAGCCGGGACTAGGTACATTCAGTACTTC
.	.	TRBV9	TRBJ2-1	CASSLDGTNEQFF	TGTGCCAGCAGCCTGGACGGGACCAATGAGCAGTTCTTC
many	TRBD2	TRBV18	TRBJ2-3	CASSPVRRFGSGGSTDTQYF	TGTGCCAGCTCACCTGTCCGCAGGTTCGGGAGCGGGGGGTCAACAGATACGCAGTATTTT